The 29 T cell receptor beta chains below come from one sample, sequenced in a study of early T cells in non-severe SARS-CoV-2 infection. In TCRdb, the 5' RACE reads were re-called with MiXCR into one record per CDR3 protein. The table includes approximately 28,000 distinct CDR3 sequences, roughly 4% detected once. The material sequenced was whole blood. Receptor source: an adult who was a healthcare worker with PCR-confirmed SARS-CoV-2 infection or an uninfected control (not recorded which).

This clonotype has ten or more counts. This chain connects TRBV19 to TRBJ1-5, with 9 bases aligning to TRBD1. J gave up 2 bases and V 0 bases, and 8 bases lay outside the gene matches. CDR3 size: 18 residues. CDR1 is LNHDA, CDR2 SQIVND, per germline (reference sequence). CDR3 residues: CASSIDRTGAAGNQPQHF. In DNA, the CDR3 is TGTGCCAGTAGTATAGATCGGACAGGGGCGGCGGGCAATCAGCCCCAGCATTTT.

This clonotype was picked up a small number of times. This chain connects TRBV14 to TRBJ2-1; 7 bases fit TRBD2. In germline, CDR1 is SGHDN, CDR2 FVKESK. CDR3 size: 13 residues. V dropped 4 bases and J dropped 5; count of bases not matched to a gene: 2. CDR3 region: CASSRGLHNEQFF. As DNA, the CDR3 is TGTGCCAGCAGCCGGGGACTACACAATGAGCAGTTCTTC.

The CDR3 sequence: CASRTLGGQETQYF. CDR3 nucleotides: TGTGCCAGCAGAACCCTTGGGGGCCAAGAGACCCAGTACTTC. V gene TRBV6-2 or TRBV6-3 combines with J gene TRBJ2-5, with D possibly being TRBD1 or TRBD2 (5 bases each). The germline gives CDR1 MNHEY, CDR2 SVGEGT. The CDR3 contains 14 residues. The V end lost 6 bases, the J end lost 1 base, and 12 bases lay between the germline ends.

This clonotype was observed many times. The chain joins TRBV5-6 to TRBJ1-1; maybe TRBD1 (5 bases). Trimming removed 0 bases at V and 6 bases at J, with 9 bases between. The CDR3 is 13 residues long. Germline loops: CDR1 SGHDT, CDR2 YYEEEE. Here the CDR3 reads CASSLAGAAEAFF. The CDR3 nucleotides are TGTGCCAGCAGCTTGGCCGGGGCCGCTGAAGCTTTCTTT.

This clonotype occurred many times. This CDR3 reads CASSPLGFGTEAFF. The CDR3 bases are TGTGCCAGCAGTCCCCTTGGATTTGGGACAGAAGCTTTCTTT. V is TRBV12-3 or TRBV12-4 and J is TRBJ1-1, with TRBD1 as a possible D gene (6 bases). This CDR3 has 14 amino acids. V gave up 5 bases and J gave up 8 bases, with 18 bases separating them.

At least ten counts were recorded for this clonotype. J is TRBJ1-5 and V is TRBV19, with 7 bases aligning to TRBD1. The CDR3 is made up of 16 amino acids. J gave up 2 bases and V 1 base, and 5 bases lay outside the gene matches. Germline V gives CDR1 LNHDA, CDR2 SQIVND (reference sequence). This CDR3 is CASSIGGGAGNQPQHF. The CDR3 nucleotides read TGTGCCAGTAGTATAGGAGGGGGCGCGGGCAATCAGCCCCAGCATTTT.

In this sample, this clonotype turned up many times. DNA of the CDR3: TGTGCCAGTAAGGTAGCGACACCGGGAACCGGGGAGCTGTTTTTT. Residues: CASKVATPGTGELFF. The chain carries TRBV19 and TRBJ2-2; weak D call: TRBD2 (5 bases). The V gene's germline CDR1 is LNHDA and CDR2 SQIVND (reference sequence). The CDR3 has 15 residues. Trimming cost V 7 bases and J 5 bases, with 17 bases left between them.

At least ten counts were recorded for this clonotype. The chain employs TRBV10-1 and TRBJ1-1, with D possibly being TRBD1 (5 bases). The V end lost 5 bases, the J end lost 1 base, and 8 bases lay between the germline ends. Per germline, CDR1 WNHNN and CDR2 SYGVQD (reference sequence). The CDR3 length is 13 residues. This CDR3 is CASSRDWNTEAFF. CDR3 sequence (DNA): TGCGCCAGCAGTAGGGACTGGAACACTGAAGCTTTCTTT.

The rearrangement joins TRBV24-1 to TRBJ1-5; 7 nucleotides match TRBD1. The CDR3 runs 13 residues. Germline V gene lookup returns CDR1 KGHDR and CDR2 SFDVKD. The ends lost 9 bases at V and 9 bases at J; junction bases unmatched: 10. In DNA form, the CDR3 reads TGTGCCACCGGGGGGACAGCTGATCTGCCCCAGCATTTT. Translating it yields CATGGTADLPQHF.

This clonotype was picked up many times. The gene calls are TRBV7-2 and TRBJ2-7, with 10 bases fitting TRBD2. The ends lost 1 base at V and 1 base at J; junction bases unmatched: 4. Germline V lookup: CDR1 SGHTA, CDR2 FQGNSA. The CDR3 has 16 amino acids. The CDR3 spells CASSLGLAGGSYEQYF. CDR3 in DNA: TGTGCCAGCAGCTTAGGATTAGCGGGAGGATCCTACGAGCAGTACTTC.

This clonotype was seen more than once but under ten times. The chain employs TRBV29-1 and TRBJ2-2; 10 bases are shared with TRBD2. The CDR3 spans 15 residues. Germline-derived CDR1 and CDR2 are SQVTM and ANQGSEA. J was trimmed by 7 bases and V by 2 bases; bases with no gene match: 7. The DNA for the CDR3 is TGCAGCGTTGAATCTAGCGGGAGTGTGAGCGGGGAGCTGTTTTTT. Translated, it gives CSVESSGSVSGELFF.

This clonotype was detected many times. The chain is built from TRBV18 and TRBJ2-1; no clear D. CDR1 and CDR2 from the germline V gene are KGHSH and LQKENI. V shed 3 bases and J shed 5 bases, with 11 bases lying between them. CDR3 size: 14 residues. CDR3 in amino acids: CASSPDRQHNEQFF. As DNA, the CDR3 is TGTGCCAGCTCACCGGACCGGCAACACAATGAGCAGTTCTTC.

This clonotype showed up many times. In nucleotides, the CDR3 is TGTGCCAGTTCCGGGACAGGGGTTCAGCCCCAGCATTTT. It is translated as CASSGTGVQPQHF. V is TRBV19 and J is TRBJ1-5; the match to TRBD1 covers 10 bases. Germline CDR1 and CDR2: LNHDA and SQIVND (reference sequence). Trimming at V came to 8 bases and at J to 6 bases, leaving 4 bases not matched to a gene. The CDR3 consists of 13 residues.

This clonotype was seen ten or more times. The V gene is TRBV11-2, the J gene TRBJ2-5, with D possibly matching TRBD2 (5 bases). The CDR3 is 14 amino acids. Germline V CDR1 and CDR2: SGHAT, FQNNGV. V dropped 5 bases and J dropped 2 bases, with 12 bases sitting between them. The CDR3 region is CASSPWTLQETQYF. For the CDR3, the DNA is TGTGCCAGCAGCCCCTGGACTCTACAAGAGACCCAGTACTTC.

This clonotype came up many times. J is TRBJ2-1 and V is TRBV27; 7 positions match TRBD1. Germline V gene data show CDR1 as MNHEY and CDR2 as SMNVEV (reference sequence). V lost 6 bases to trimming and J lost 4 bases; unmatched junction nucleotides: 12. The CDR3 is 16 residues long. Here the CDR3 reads CASRIGGDRPYNEQFF. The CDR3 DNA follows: TGTGCCAGCAGAATAGGTGGGGACAGACCTTACAATGAGCAGTTCTTC.

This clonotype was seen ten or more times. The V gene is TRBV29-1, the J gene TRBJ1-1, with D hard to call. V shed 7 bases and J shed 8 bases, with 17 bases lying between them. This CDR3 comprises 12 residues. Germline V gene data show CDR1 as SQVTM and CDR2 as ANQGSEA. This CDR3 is CSAGGESLEAFF. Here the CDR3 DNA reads TGCAGCGCCGGAGGAGAGTCGCTAGAAGCTTTCTTT.

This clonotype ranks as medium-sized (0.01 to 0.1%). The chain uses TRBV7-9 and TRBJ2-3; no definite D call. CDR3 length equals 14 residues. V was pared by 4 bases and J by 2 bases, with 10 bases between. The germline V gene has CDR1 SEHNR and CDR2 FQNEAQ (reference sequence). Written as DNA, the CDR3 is TGTGCCAGCAGCTCCGACTCTTTCACAGATACGCAGTATTTT. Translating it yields CASSSDSFTDTQYF.

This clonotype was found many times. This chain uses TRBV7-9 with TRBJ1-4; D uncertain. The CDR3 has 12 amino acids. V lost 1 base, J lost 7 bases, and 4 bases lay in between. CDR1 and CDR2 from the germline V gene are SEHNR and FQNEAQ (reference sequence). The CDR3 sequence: CASSLVREKLFF. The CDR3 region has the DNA TGTGCCAGCAGCTTAGTACGTGAAAAACTGTTTTTT.

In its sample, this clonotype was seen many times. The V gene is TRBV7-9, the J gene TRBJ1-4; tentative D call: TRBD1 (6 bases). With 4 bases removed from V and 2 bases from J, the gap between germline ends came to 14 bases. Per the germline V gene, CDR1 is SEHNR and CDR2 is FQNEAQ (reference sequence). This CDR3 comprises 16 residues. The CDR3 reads CASSSRRGTTNEKLFF. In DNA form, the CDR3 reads TGTGCCAGCAGCTCGAGAAGGGGGACGACTAATGAAAAACTGTTTTTT.

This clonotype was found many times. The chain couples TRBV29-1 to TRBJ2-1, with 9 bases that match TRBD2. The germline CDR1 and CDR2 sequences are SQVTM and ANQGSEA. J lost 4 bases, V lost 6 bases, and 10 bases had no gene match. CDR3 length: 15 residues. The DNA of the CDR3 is TGCAGCGTCCCCGCCTGGACTAGCGTTTACAATGAGCAGTTCTTC. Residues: CSVPAWTSVYNEQFF.

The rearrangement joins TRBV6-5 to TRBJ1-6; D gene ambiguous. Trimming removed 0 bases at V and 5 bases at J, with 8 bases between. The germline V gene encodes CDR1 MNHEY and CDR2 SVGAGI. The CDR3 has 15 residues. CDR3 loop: CASSYSQANNSPLHF. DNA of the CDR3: TGTGCCAGCAGTTACTCGCAAGCAAATAATTCACCCCTCCACTTT.

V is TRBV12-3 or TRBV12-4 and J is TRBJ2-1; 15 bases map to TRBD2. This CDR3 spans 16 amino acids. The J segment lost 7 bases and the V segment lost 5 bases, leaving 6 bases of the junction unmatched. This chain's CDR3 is CASSTRTSGRVNEQFF. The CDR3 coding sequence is TGTGCCAGCAGTACACGGACTAGCGGGAGGGTAAATGAGCAGTTCTTC.

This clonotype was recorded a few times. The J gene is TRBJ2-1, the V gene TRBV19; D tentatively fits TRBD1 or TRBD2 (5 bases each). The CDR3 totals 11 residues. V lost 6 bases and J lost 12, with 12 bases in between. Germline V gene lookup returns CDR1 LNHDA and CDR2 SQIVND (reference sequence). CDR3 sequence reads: CASRGPAGQFF. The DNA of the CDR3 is TGTGCCAGTAGGGGACCCGCCGGGCAGTTCTTC. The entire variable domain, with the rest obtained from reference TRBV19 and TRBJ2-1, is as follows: DGGITQSPKYLFRKEGQNVTLSCEQNLNHDAMYWYRQDPGQGLRLIYYSQIVNDFQKGDIAEGYSVSREKKESFPLTVTSAQKNPTAFYLCASRGPAGQFFGPGTRLTVL.

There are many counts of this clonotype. As DNA, the CDR3 is TGTGCCAGCTCCATGTACGGACAGGGGGCGTACACCGGGGAGCTGTTTTTT. Its translation: CASSMYGQGAYTGELFF. The J gene is TRBJ2-2, the V gene TRBV27; 11 nucleotides match TRBD1. Germline trimming cut 8 bases from V and 3 bases from J; bases unmatched to any gene: 11. This CDR3 is built from 17 residues. The germline CDR1 and CDR2 sequences are MNHEY and SMNVEV (reference sequence).

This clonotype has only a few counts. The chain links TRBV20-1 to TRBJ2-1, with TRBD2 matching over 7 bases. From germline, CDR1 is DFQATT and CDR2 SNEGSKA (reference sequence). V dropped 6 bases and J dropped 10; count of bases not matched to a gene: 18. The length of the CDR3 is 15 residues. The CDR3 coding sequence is TGCAGTGCCAGCCAACTAGCGCGACAACGAGGGGAGCAGTTCTTC. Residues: CSASQLARQRGEQFF.

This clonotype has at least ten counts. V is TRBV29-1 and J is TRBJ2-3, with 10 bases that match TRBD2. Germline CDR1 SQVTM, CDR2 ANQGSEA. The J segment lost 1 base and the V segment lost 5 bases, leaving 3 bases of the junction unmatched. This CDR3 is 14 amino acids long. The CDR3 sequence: CSVSGRDGTDTQYF. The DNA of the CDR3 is TGCAGCGTTAGCGGGAGGGACGGCACAGATACGCAGTATTTT.

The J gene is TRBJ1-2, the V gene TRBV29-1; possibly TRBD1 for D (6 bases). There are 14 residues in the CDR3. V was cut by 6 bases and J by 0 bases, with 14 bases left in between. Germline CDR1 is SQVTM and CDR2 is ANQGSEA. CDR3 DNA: TGCAGCGTGTTTAAGGACAGCCCTAACTATGGCTACACCTTC. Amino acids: CSVFKDSPNYGYTF. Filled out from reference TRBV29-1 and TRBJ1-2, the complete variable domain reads SAVISQKPSRDICQRGTSLTIQCQVDSQVTMMFWYRQQPGQSLTLIATANQGSEATYESGFVIDKFPISRPNLTFSTLTVSNMSPEDSSIYLCSVFKDSPNYGYTFGSGTRLTVV.

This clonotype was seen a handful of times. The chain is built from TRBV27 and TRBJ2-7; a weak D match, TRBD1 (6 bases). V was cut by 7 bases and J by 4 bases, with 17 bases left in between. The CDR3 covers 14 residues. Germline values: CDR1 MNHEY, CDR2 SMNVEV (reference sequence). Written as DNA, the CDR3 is TGTGCCAGCACTCCCCCGGACAGAGCTTACGAGCAGTACTTC. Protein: CASTPPDRAYEQYF.

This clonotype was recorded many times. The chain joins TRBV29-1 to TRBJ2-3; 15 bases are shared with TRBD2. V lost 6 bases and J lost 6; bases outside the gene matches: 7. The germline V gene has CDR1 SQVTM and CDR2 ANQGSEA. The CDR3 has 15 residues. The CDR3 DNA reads TGCAGCGTCAAGGGACTAGCGGGAGGATCTGATACGCAGTATTTT. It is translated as CSVKGLAGGSDTQYF.